This passage covers 31 T cell receptor beta chains from one sample sequenced in a study of T cell responses to AZD1222 COVID-19 vaccine. TCRdb keeps only in-frame clones here, not all; method: immunoSEQ multiplex PCR. The data contain about 97,000 clones, around nine tenths of them singletons. The material sequenced was peripheral blood, taken on day 0 of AZD1222 vaccination. These receptors were collected from an adult in good health.

V gene TRBV21-1 combines with J gene TRBJ2-1; TRBD1, the table's D call, lacks a check against the DNA. TRBV21-1 is a pseudogene segment. CDR3 length equals 13 residues. CDR3 nucleotides: TGTGCCAGCAGCCCAGGGGGCAGGGGTGAGCAGTTCTTC. It codes for CASSPGGRGEQFF.

The chain joins TRBV29-1 to TRBJ1-2; perhaps TRBD1 as D (5 bases). CDR1 and CDR2 from the germline V gene are SQVTM and ANQGSEA. Trimming removed 0 bases from V and 8 bases from J, with 13 bases in between. CDR3 size: 13 residues. CDR3 bases: TGCAGCGTTGAAGATCACGGGGGTGAGGGCTACACCTTC. Amino acid sequence: CSVEDHGGEGYTF.

The gene calls are TRBV6-8 and TRBJ1-4; D perhaps matches TRBD1 (5 bases). The CDR3 sequence is 19 residues long. Trimming pared 5 bases from V and 6 bases from J, leaving 28 bases between. Germline V gene sequence: CDR1 MNHGY, CDR2 SAAAGT. DNA of the CDR3: TGTGCCAGCAGTGGGGAGGGTCTCATAAGGGGAAGGGTAGATGAAAAACTGTTTTTT. It codes for CASSGEGLIRGRVDEKLFF.

This chain uses TRBV7-2 with TRBJ1-5; D is unresolved. There are 14 residues in the CDR3. V was clipped by 0 bases and J by 7 bases, with 10 bases between them. Germline CDR1 SGHTA, CDR2 FQGNSA. The CDR3 spells CASSLARGKQPQHF. DNA for the CDR3: TGTGCCAGCAGCTTAGCGCGAGGGAAACAGCCCCAGCATTTT.

The rearrangement links TRBV24-1 to TRBJ1-1; TRBD1 aligns across 8 bases. The CDR3 runs to 13 residues. Losses at the gene ends were 7 bases for V and 6 bases for J; bases not matched to a gene: 6. The V gene's germline CDR1 is KGHDR and CDR2 SFDVKD. DNA of the CDR3: TGTGCCACCAGAATTTCACAGGGGGCTGAAGCTTTCTTT. Translation: CATRISQGAEAFF.

The chain employs TRBV7-8 and TRBJ2-7; D is undetermined. Germline CDR1 is SGHVS and CDR2 is FQNEAQ. CDR3 length: 14 amino acids. Trimming left V 5 bases short and J 4 bases short, with 15 bases between. CDR3 sequence reads: CASSVRSGTYEQYF. The CDR3 bases are TGTGCCAGCAGCGTTCGGTCGGGTACGTACGAGCAGTACTTC.

The chain combines TRBV3-1 (or the pseudogene TRBV3-2) with TRBJ2-1; a possible D gene is TRBD1 (6 bases). Germline CDR1 LGHDT, CDR2 YNNKEL (reference sequence). V gave up 0 bases and J gave up 7 bases, with 10 bases separating them. CDR3 length equals 14 residues. The CDR3 spells CASSQEGQINEQFF. The CDR3 region has the DNA TGTGCCAGCAGCCAAGAAGGACAGATAAATGAGCAGTTCTTC.

The chain carries TRBV5-6 and TRBJ1-2; D gene unclear. This CDR3 spans 13 amino acids. CDR1 and CDR2 from the germline V gene are SGHDT and YYEEEE. The germline V and J ends were trimmed by 4 bases and 4 bases, with 11 bases remaining between them. The CDR3 sequence: CASSPGLFYGYTF. CDR3 DNA sequence: TGTGCCAGCAGCCCCGGACTGTTCTATGGCTACACCTTC.

This chain connects TRBV5-4 to TRBJ1-2, with D possibly being TRBD1 (6 bases). The ends were cut back, 4 bases at V and 1 base at J, with 14 bases in the middle. This CDR3 region has 15 residues. Germline CDR1 and CDR2: SGHNT and YYREEE (reference sequence). The CDR3 DNA sequence: TGTGCCAGCAGCCGGCAGGGGACTCTTAACTATGGCTACACCTTC. Translated, it gives CASSRQGTLNYGYTF.

The genes are TRBV2 and TRBJ1-5, with D perhaps matching TRBD1 (6 bases). The CDR3 sequence is 14 residues long. From germline, CDR1 is SNHLY and CDR2 FYNNEI. The V and J ends lost 2 bases and 1 base respectively, with 6 bases between them. The CDR3 bases are TGTGCCAGCAGTGAACAGGGGAGCAATCAGCCCCAGCATTTT. Protein product: CASSEQGSNQPQHF.

The J gene is TRBJ1-2, the V gene TRBV30, with a possible D match to TRBD1 (5 bases). The germline V gene encodes CDR1 GTSNPN and CDR2 SVGIG (reference sequence). The CDR3 runs to 13 residues. Between the trimmed V and J ends, which lost 1 base and 7 bases, there was a span of 13 bases. CDR3 protein: CAWSEFRAGGYTF. The CDR3 nucleotides are TGTGCCTGGAGTGAATTCAGGGCTGGTGGCTACACCTTC.

Only one count was recorded for this clone. The rearrangement joins TRBV5-1 to TRBJ2-1; 8 bases are a match to TRBD2. Germline-derived CDR1 and CDR2 are SGHRS and YFSETQ. The CDR3 is 15 residues long. V was clipped by 0 bases and J by 2 bases; unmatched bases: 1. In DNA, the CDR3 is TGCGCCAGCAGCTTGGGCGGGGGGCCCTACAATGAGCAGTTCTTC. It translates to CASSLGGGPYNEQFF.

The rearrangement uses TRBV5-1 and TRBJ1-4; TRBD1 is a possible D gene (6 bases). The CDR3 spans 13 residues. Germline assignment: CDR1 SGHRS and CDR2 YFSETQ. V lost 1 base, J lost 8 bases, and 9 bases lay in between. This chain's CDR3 is CASSLTGPEKLFF. CDR3 coding DNA: TGCGCCAGCAGCTTGACAGGGCCGGAAAAACTGTTTTTT. The complete variable domain, with remaining parts taken from reference TRBV5-1 and TRBJ1-4, reads KAGVTQTPRYLIKTRGQQVTLSCSPISGHRSVSWYQQTPGQGLQFLFEYFSETQRNKGNFPGRFSGRQFSNSRSEMNVSTLELGDSALYLCASSLTGPEKLFFGSGTQLSVL.

The rearrangement links TRBV28 to TRBJ2-1; D is possibly TRBD1 or TRBD2 (6 bases each). V was trimmed by 2 bases and J by 2 bases, leaving 16 bases between them. CDR3 length: 17 residues. CDR1 MDHEN and CDR2 SYDVKM come from the germline V gene. The DNA for the CDR3 is TGTGCCAGCAGTTTAGGGTTGGGGGGCTCAGCCTACAATGAGCAGTTCTTC. Translated: CASSLGLGGSAYNEQFF.

This chain links TRBV7-2 with TRBJ2-7, with 8 bases aligning to TRBD1. The length of the CDR3 is 13 residues. J gave up 6 bases and V 9 bases, and 10 bases lay outside the gene matches. Germline-derived CDR1 and CDR2 are SGHTA and FQGNSA. The CDR3 DNA sequence: TGTGCCAGTGGACAGGGACTCGTTAGCGAGCAGTACTTC. Translating it yields CASGQGLVSEQYF.

The CDR3 DNA sequence: TGTGCCAGCAGCCAAGCGGGACTAGCGGGAGGCACAGATACGCAGTATTTT. The encoded protein is CASSQAGLAGGTDTQYF. The J gene is TRBJ2-3, the V gene TRBV4-2; 14 bases agree with TRBD2. Germline CDR1 LGHNA, CDR2 YNFKEQ. Losses at the gene ends were 1 base for V and 1 base for J; bases not matched to a gene: 1. The CDR3 sequence is 17 residues long.

Regarding this clone: This sample also contains other DNA sequences that code for the same CDR3. The chain carries TRBV2 and TRBJ1-2; D remains ambiguous. This CDR3 has 11 amino acids. Trimming pared 6 bases from V and 6 bases from J, leaving 8 bases between. The germline CDR1 and CDR2 sequences are SNHLY and FYNNEI. CDR3 protein: CASRSGDGYTF. CDR3 in DNA: TGTGCCAGCAGGTCCGGGGATGGCTACACCTTC.

The rearrangement joins TRBV7-3 to TRBJ2-3; maybe TRBD1 (6 bases). The CDR3 covers 14 residues. The germline V and J ends were trimmed by 6 bases and 3 bases, with 13 bases remaining between them. Germline V gene sequence: CDR1 SGHTA, CDR2 FQGTGA. In DNA, the CDR3 is TGTGCCAGCAGTTCACAGGGTATGACAGATACGCAGTATTTT. Translation: CASSSQGMTDTQYF.

The chain combines TRBV27 with TRBJ2-1, with D possibly matching TRBD2 (5 bases). CDR1 MNHEY and CDR2 SMNVEV come from the germline V gene (reference sequence). CDR3 length: 17 residues. V shed 8 bases and J shed 0 bases, with 20 bases lying between them. The DNA for the CDR3 is TGTGCCAGCCGTAAACTGGCGGCGGGCCGCTCCTACAATGAGCAGTTCTTC. Translation gives CASRKLAAGRSYNEQFF.

Only one count was recorded for this clone. The J gene is TRBJ1-1, the V gene TRBV6-5; 7 bases align to TRBD1. Unmatched junction bases numbered 8, after V lost 6 bases and J lost 4 bases. Germline values: CDR1 MNHEY, CDR2 SVGAGI. The CDR3 runs to 14 residues. CDR3 region: CASRGLTGSTEAFF. CDR3 sequence (DNA): TGTGCCAGCAGGGGGTTGACAGGGTCCACTGAAGCTTTCTTT.

The J gene is TRBJ1-2, the V gene TRBV30; D is unclear. Trimming shortened V by 0 bases and J by 8 bases, and 7 bases separated the two germline ends. Germline V gene data show CDR1 as GTSNPN and CDR2 as SVGIG (reference sequence). CDR3 length: 11 amino acids. CDR3 nucleotides: TGTGCCTGGAGTGTAGGAGGCGGCTACACCTTC. Protein sequence: CAWSVGGGYTF.

J is TRBJ2-2 and V is TRBV28, with 10 positions matching TRBD1. V trimming: 2 bases; J trimming: 3 bases; junction bases outside the gene matches: 6. Germline V gene data show CDR1 as MDHEN and CDR2 as SYDVKM. CDR3 size: 17 residues. The CDR3 region is CASSLRRQGAYTGELFF. The CDR3, as DNA: TGTGCCAGCAGTTTAAGAAGACAGGGGGCATACACCGGGGAGCTGTTTTTT.

The V gene is TRBV7-3, the J gene TRBJ2-7, with 7 bases lining up with TRBD2. V shed 1 base and J 3 bases; nucleotides not matched to a gene: 3. Germline V gene lookup returns CDR1 SGHTA and CDR2 FQGTGA. The CDR3 spans 14 residues. The CDR3 loop reads CASSLKGGSYEQYF. In DNA form, the CDR3 reads TGTGCCAGCAGCTTAAAGGGCGGGAGCTACGAGCAGTACTTC.

This clone was observed a single time. This chain connects TRBV19 to TRBJ2-2; 16 bases match TRBD2. Germline CDR1 is LNHDA and CDR2 is SQIVND (reference sequence). Trimming at V came to 5 bases and at J to 4 bases, leaving 13 bases not matched to a gene. The CDR3 has 20 amino acids. Here the CDR3 DNA reads TGTGCCAGTAGTGCGGGACTAGCGGGAGGGCCTACCGGGGTCACCGGGGAGCTGTTTTTT. Protein product: CASSAGLAGGPTGVTGELFF.

The gene calls are TRBV5-1 and TRBJ2-5; no clear D. The CDR3 has 13 amino acids. In germline, CDR1 is SGHRS, CDR2 YFSETQ. The V end was cut by 1 base, the J end by 1 base, with 5 bases between. CDR3 DNA sequence: TGCGCCAGCAGCTTGTACATCCAAGAGACCCAGTACTTC. It encodes CASSLYIQETQYF.

The chain links TRBV20-1 to TRBJ2-6, with D perhaps TRBD1 (5 bases). Germline V gives CDR1 DFQATT, CDR2 SNEGSKA (reference sequence). The CDR3 covers 14 residues. Trimming removed 7 bases from V and 0 bases from J, with 10 bases in between. In DNA form, the CDR3 reads TGCAGTGTAAGTGACAGCTCTGGGGCCAACGTCCTGACTTTC. Its translation is CSVSDSSGANVLTF.

The chain has TRBV19 and TRBJ1-2, with a possible D match to TRBD1 (5 bases). CDR1 is LNHDA and CDR2 is SQIVND in the germline V gene (reference sequence). This CDR3 spans 14 amino acids. Trimming pared 3 bases from V and 4 bases from J, leaving 12 bases between. CDR3 amino acids: CASSIPGLIYGYTF. DNA of the CDR3: TGTGCCAGTAGTATCCCAGGGCTAATCTATGGCTACACCTTC.

This clone was seen once. The chain uses TRBV7-3 and TRBJ2-3; tentatively, D is TRBD1 or TRBD2 (5 bases each). Germline lookup yields CDR1 SGHTA and CDR2 FQGTGA. The CDR3 spans 13 residues. V lost 5 bases and J 0 bases, leaving 6 bases between the germline ends. The CDR3: CASSRDSTDTQYF. The CDR3 DNA sequence: TGTGCCAGCAGCCGGGACAGCACAGATACGCAGTATTTT.

In its sample, this clone was seen once. The chain has TRBV29-1 and TRBJ1-1; 7 positions agree with TRBD1. V dropped 8 bases and J dropped 1; count of bases not matched to a gene: 10. Germline V gene lookup returns CDR1 SQVTM and CDR2 ANQGSEA. The CDR3 has 14 residues. The CDR3 protein is CSILRQGGNTEAFF. The CDR3 nucleotides read TGCAGCATCCTAAGACAGGGAGGGAACACTGAAGCTTTCTTT. Full variable domain (rest looked up from reference TRBV29-1 and TRBJ1-1): SAVISQKPSRDICQRGTSLTIQCQVDSQVTMMFWYRQQPGQSLTLIATANQGSEATYESGFVIDKFPISRPNLTFSTLTVSNMSPEDSSIYLCSILRQGGNTEAFFGQGTRLTVV.

The chain has TRBV6-5 and TRBJ1-1; TRBD1 is a possible D gene (5 bases). With 2 bases removed from V and 8 bases from J, the gap between germline ends came to 12 bases. This CDR3 spans 13 amino acids. CDR1 is MNHEY, CDR2 SVGAGI, per germline. For the CDR3, the DNA is TGTGCCAGCAGTTACAACCCGGGACTCGAAGCTTTCTTT. As protein: CASSYNPGLEAFF.

The chain employs TRBV6-5 and TRBJ1-5; 7 bases agree with TRBD1. With 5 bases clipped from V and 4 bases from J, the junction kept 2 bases outside the gene matches. The V gene's germline CDR1 is MNHEY and CDR2 SVGAGI. This CDR3 contains 13 residues. Here the CDR3 reads CASSRQGNQPQHF. DNA of the CDR3: TGTGCCAGCAGTAGACAGGGAAATCAGCCCCAGCATTTT.